The next 9 T cell receptor beta chains were all read from a single sample in a study of CXCR3-negative and CXCR3-positive naive CD8 T cells. Findings and limits, study-wide: TRB CDR3 hydrophobicity was greater in CXCR3-positive naive cells than in CXCR3-negative naive cells.

Libraries of TRB cDNA were made by 5' RACE and carried UMIs. Reanalyzing the 5' RACE reads, TCRdb keeps one entry per CDR3 protein, without DNA. In total, the table holds roughly 110,000 distinct CDR3 sequences. The antigens of these receptors remain unknown. The sequenced sample consisted of naive CXCR3+ CD8+ T cells from blood. Regarding subset: CD45RO-CCR7+CD27+CD95- naive CD8+ T cells expressing CXCR3 (TNR3+). The receptors here all came from a human donor in good health. Some clones in this sample may be carry-over from other donors' samples.

This chain uses TRBV28 with TRBJ1-1; TCRdb picks TRBD1, but there is no DNA to check that call. Germline values: CDR1 MDHEN, CDR2 SYDVKM. The CDR3 has 14 residues. This chain's CDR3 is CASSFQGANTEAFF.

This rearrangement joins TRBV4-1 to TRBJ2-2. From germline, CDR1 is MGHRA and CDR2 YSYEKL. The CDR3 has 14 amino acids. CDR3 in amino acids: CASRVETNTGELFF.

V and J are TRBV7-9 and TRBJ2-7; the TCRdb call, TRBD1, lacks DNA for checking. The CDR3 runs 14 residues. CDR1 SEHNR and CDR2 FQNEAQ come from the germline V gene (reference sequence). The CDR3 here is CASSLGSGGYEQYF.

This chain uses TRBV15 with TRBJ1-6. Germline V lookup: CDR1 LNHNV, CDR2 YYDKDF (reference sequence). The CDR3 has 14 residues. The CDR3 here is CATSEDTRDSPLHF.

The V and J genes are TRBV9 and TRBJ2-3; TCRdb outputs TRBD1, but without DNA this stays unchecked. Germline V gene lookup returns CDR1 SGDLS and CDR2 YYNGEE. CDR3 length: 15 residues. CDR3 sequence reads: CASSVAEGARDTQYF.

The V and J genes are TRBV15 and TRBJ1-1. Germline-derived CDR1 and CDR2 are LNHNV and YYDKDF (reference sequence). CDR3 length equals 15 residues. The CDR3 here is CATSRELGLNTEAFF.

This chain links TRBV7-3 with TRBJ2-1; with no DNA, the TCRdb D assignment of TRBD1 cannot be verified. The germline gives CDR1 SGHTA, CDR2 FQGTGA. The CDR3 has 16 residues. CDR3 residues: CASSSSGTGGFNEQFF.

CDR3 region: CASSGLNTEAFF. The chain carries TRBV28 and TRBJ1-1; TCRdb reports TRBD1, a call that lacks DNA to check it against. CDR1 and CDR2 from the germline V gene are MDHEN and SYDVKM. CDR3 length: 12 amino acids.

This chain connects TRBV12-3 or TRBV12-4 to TRBJ2-1; the TRBD2 assignment by TCRdb is unverifiable without DNA. CDR3 length: 16 residues. The CDR3 sequence: CASSPIAGGPQNEQFF.